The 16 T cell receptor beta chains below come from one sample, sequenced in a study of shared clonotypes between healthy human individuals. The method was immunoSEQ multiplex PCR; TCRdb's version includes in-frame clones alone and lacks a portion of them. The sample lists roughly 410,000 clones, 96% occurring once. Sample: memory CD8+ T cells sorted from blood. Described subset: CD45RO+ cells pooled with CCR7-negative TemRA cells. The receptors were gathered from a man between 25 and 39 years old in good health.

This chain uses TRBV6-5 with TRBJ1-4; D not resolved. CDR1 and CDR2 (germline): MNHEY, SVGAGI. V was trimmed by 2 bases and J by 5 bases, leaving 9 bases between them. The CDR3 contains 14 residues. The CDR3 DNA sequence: TGTGCCAGCAGTTACGGGAGGGTAAATGAAAAACTGTTTTTT. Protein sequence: CASSYGRVNEKLFF.

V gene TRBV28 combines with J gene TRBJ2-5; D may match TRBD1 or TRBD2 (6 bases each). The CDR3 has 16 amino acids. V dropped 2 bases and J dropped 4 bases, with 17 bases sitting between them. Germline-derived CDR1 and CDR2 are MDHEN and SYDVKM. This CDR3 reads CASSLVNGGRAETQYF. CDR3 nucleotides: TGTGCCAGCAGTTTAGTCAATGGGGGGCGGGCAGAGACCCAGTACTTC.

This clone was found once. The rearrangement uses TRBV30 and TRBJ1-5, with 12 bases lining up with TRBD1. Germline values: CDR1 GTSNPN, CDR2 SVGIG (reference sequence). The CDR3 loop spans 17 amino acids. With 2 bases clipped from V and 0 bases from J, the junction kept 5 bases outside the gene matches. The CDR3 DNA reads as TGTGCCTGGAGTCAAAGGGACAGGGGGCATAGCAATCAGCCCCAGCATTTT. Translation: CAWSQRDRGHSNQPQHF.

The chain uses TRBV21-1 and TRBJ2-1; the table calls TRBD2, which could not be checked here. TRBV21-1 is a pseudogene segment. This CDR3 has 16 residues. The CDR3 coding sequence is TGTGCCAGCAGCAACCGGACTAGGTGTTCCTACAATGAGCAGTTCTTC. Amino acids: CASSNRTRCSYNEQFF.

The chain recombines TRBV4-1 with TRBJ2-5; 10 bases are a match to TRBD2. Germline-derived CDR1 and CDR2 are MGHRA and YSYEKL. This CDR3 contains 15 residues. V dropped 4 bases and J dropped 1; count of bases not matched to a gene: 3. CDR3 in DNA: TGCGCCAGCAGCCTCCGGACTAGCGGCCAAGAGACCCAGTACTTC. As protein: CASSLRTSGQETQYF.

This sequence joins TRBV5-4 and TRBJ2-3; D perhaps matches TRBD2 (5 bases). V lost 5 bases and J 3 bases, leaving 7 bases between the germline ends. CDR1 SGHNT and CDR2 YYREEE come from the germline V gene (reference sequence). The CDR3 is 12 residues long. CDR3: CASRRGTDTQYF. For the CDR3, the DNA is TGTGCCAGCAGGCGCGGGACAGATACGCAGTATTTT. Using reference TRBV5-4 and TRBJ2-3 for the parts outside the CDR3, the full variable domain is ETGVTQSPTHLIKTRGQQVTLRCSSQSGHNTVSWYQQALGQGPQFIFQYYREEENGRGNFPPRFSGLQFPNYSSELNVNALELDDSALYLCASRRGTDTQYFGPGTRLTVL.

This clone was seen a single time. CDR3 sequence reads: CAIAGGIKGEQYF. CDR3 nucleotides: TGTGCCATTGCAGGGGGCATAAAGGGTGAGCAGTACTTC. The gene calls are TRBV5-4 and TRBJ2-7, with TRBD1 identical over 8 bases. This CDR3 has 13 amino acids. The trim removed 9 bases at V and 7 bases at J, leaving 12 bases unmatched. The germline gives CDR1 SGHNT, CDR2 YYREEE (reference sequence). The entire variable domain, with the rest obtained from reference TRBV5-4 and TRBJ2-7, is as follows: ETGVTQSPTHLIKTRGQQVTLRCSSQSGHNTVSWYQQALGQGPQFIFQYYREEENGRGNFPPRFSGLQFPNYSSELNVNALELDDSALYLCAIAGGIKGEQYFGPGTRLTVT.

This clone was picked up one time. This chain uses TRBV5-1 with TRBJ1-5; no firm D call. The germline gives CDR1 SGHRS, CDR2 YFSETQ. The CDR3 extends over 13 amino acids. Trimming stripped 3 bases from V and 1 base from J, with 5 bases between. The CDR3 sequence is CASSSGSNQPQHF. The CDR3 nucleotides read TGCGCCAGCAGCTCGGGAAGCAATCAGCCCCAGCATTTT.

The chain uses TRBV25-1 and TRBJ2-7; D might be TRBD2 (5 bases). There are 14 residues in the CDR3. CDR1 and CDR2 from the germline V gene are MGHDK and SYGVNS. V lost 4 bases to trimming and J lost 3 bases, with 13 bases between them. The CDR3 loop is CASSAGGRSYEQYF. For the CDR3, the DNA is TGTGCCAGCAGTGCGGGCGGGCGCAGCTACGAGCAGTACTTC.

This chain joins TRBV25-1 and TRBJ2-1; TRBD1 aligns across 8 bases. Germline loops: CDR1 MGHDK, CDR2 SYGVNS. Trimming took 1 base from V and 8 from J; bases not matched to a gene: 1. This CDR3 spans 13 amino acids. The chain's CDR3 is CASSESGGHEQFF. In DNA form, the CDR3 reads TGTGCCAGCAGTGAATCAGGGGGCCATGAGCAGTTCTTC.

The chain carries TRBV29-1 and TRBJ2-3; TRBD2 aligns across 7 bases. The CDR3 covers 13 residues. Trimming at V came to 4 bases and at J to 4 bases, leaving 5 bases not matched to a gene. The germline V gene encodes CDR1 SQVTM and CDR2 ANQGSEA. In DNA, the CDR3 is TGCAGCGTTGCCCCAGGGAGGGCAGATACGCAGTATTTT. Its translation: CSVAPGRADTQYF.

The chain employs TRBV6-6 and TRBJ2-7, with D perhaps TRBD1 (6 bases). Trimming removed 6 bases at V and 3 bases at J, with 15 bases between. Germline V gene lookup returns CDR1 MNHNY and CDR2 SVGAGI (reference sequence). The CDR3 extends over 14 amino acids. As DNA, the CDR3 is TGTGCCAGCAGCAGATTTCAGGGACACTACGAGCAGTACTTC. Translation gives CASSRFQGHYEQYF.

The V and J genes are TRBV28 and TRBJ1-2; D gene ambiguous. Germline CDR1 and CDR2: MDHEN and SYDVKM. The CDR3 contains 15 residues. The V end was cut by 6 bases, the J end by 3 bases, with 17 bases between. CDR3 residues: CASSSPRGGDYGYTF. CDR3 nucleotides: TGTGCCAGCAGCTCTCCCCGGGGAGGCGACTATGGCTACACCTTC.

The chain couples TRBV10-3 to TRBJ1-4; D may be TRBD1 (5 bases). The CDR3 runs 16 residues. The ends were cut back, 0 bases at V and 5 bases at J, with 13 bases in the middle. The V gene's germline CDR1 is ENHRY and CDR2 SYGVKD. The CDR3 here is CAISESTGRGNEKLFF. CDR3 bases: TGTGCCATCAGTGAGTCGACCGGCCGGGGGAATGAAAAACTGTTTTTT.

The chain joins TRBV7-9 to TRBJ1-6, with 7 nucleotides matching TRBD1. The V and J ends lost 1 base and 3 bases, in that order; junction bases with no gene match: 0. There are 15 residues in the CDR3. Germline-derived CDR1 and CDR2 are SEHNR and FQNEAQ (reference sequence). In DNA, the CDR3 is TGTGCCAGCAGCTTAGACAGGGGCTATAATTCACCCCTCCACTTT. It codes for CASSLDRGYNSPLHF.

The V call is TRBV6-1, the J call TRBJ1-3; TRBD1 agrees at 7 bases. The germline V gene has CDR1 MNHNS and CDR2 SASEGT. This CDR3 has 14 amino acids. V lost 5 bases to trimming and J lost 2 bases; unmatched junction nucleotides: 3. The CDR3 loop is CASSRGGAGNTIYF. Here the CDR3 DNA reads TGTGCCAGCAGTCGAGGGGGCGCTGGAAACACCATATATTTT.